This passage covers 7 T cell receptor beta chains from one sample sequenced in a study of T cell responses to AZD1222 COVID-19 vaccine. Here immunoSEQ multiplex PCR was the method, and the copy in TCRdb shows in-frame clones only, minus some. Of some 120,000 clones listed, about 93% were seen once; the top ten hold under 7.5%. This specimen consisted of peripheral blood, obtained on day 0 of AZD1222 vaccination. These receptors all stem from an adult in good health.

V gene TRBV6-1 combines with J gene TRBJ1-1; D unresolved. The V and J ends lost 1 base and 3 bases respectively, with 12 bases between them. Germline assignment: CDR1 MNHNS and CDR2 SASEGT. This CDR3 spans 15 amino acids. The CDR3 DNA sequence: TGTGCCAGCAGTGAAGTTGTTGGGTTTTACACTGAAGCTTTCTTT. Residues: CASSEVVGFYTEAFF.

This clone was found once. The chain couples TRBV18 to TRBJ2-2, with D maybe TRBD1 (6 bases). The CDR3 consists of 16 residues. The germline CDR1 and CDR2 sequences are KGHSH and LQKENI. Trimming took off 2 bases at V and 5 bases at J, with 15 bases between the two ends. CDR3 in amino acids: CASSPSARGGTGELFF. In DNA form, the CDR3 reads TGTGCCAGCTCACCATCTGCCAGGGGCGGAACCGGGGAGCTGTTTTTT.

The rearrangement uses TRBV5-1 and TRBJ1-2; D remains unclear. V gave up 0 bases and J gave up 5 bases, with 8 bases separating them. Germline V CDR1 and CDR2: SGHRS, YFSETQ. The length of the CDR3 is 13 residues. As DNA, the CDR3 is TGCGCCAGCAGCTTGGCGGCAGAGTATGGCTACACCTTC. Protein sequence: CASSLAAEYGYTF. The full variable domain, with the rest looked up from reference TRBV5-1 and TRBJ1-2, is KAGVTQTPRYLIKTRGQQVTLSCSPISGHRSVSWYQQTPGQGLQFLFEYFSETQRNKGNFPGRFSGRQFSNSRSEMNVSTLELGDSALYLCASSLAAEYGYTFGSGTRLTVV.

This clone is a singleton in its sample. V is TRBV5-4 and J is TRBJ2-3; unclear D gene. The CDR3 is made up of 16 amino acids. Germline lookup yields CDR1 SGHNT and CDR2 YYREEE (reference sequence). The V end lost 4 bases, the J end lost 6 bases, and 21 bases lay between the germline ends. In DNA form, the CDR3 reads TGTGCCAGCAGCCCCACTCGCGGTTCAATGGGGGATACGCAGTATTTT. It codes for CASSPTRGSMGDTQYF.

The chain couples TRBV27 to TRBJ1-5; tentative D call: TRBD1 (6 bases). This CDR3 has 16 residues. Trimming removed 6 bases at V and 4 bases at J, with 19 bases between. The germline CDR1 and CDR2 sequences are MNHEY and SMNVEV (reference sequence). As DNA, the CDR3 is TGTGCCAGCAGCCAATATCCCAGGGGACCTAATCAGCCCCAGCATTTT. Translated: CASSQYPRGPNQPQHF.

This sequence joins TRBV6-1 and TRBJ1-4; D unresolved. This CDR3 is built from 17 residues. Germline assignment: CDR1 MNHNS and CDR2 SASEGT. The germline V and J ends were trimmed by 2 bases and 0 bases, with 13 bases remaining between them. CDR3: CASSEYPFSATNEKLFF. The CDR3 DNA reads TGTGCCAGCAGTGAATACCCCTTTTCCGCAACTAATGAAAAACTGTTTTTT.

The chain combines TRBV13 with TRBJ2-1, with D possibly matching TRBD1 (6 bases). Germline lookup yields CDR1 PRHDT and CDR2 FYEKMQ (reference sequence). Trimming stripped 2 bases from V and 7 bases from J, with 12 bases between. The CDR3 contains 14 residues. The CDR3 sequence is CASSLKQGLNEQFF. DNA of the CDR3: TGTGCCAGCAGCTTAAAACAGGGTCTAAATGAGCAGTTCTTC.